This entry is about one T cell receptor beta chain. Its antigen specificity is not known. It has no much larger one-base neighbor in the sample; base qualities were not kept. From a lookup of the germline V gene, CDR1 and CDR2 are LGHNT and FRNRAP. The CDR3 has 18 amino acids, counting the end cysteine and phenylalanine. CDR3 DNA is the only sequence kept; it has 54 bases, read in frame from the first base. Trimming takes 0 bases from V and 3 bases from J, and the germline ends sit 18 bases apart. The sample comes from a study of memory CD4+ T cells and cytomegalovirus serostatus (dated by TCRdb to the late 2010s). With regard to the full study: A total of some 35 healthy Belgian adults, of whom 9 were CMV seropositive and approximately 24 were CMV seronegative, were included in the cohort. CD4+ memory TCRbeta repertoires of a Belgian cohort with known cytomegalovirus serostatus were sequenced in order to replicate a published TCR-based CMV serostatus classifier.

The Quick-DNA Microprep Kit was used to extract genomic DNA from the sorted cells. Amplification of TCRbeta DNA was done with the immunoSEQ hsTCRbeta kit, following the protocol from the manufacturer. An Illumina MiSeq instrument was used to sequence the TCRbeta libraries. The paper's data handling went like this. Following removal of out-of-frame sequences, 2.4 million or so distinct TCRbeta sequences were retained, with an average of about 70,000 per individual. Each individual was scored using the number of approximately 160 previously reported CMV-associated TCRbeta sequences that the individual carried and the total number of productive distinct TCRbeta sequences. A beta-binomial model was reimplemented in Python, and random forests from scikit-learn, run with default parameters, were trained on data from the US cohort. Classifier performance on the Belgian cohort was summarized as median AUC with percentile confidence intervals over 10,000 bootstrap iterations. TCRdb took over this immuneACCESS table, retaining in-frame rearrangements with V and J assigned. Such tables are incomplete; in checked studies, under half of the missing clones stem from an unresolved V gene, and the remainder is unexplained. The DNA gave D and trimming, while V, J and clone size come from that table. For this sample the table gives some 64,000 clones, of which about 81% were detected only once. The ten largest clonotypes hold roughly 0.88% of the sample.

Single viable CD3+CD4+CD8-CD45RO+ cells were sorted as memory CD4+ T cells on a FACSAria II. CMV serostatus was assessed using a Roche Elecsys assay, by which serum IgG against CMV pp150, pp28, p38 and p52 was detected. After the samples were thawed, total CD4+ T cells were enriched through positive selection using CD4 magnetic microbeads. Samples originated from another study that specifically interrogated the CD4+ T cell memory repertoire. Peripheral blood mononuclear cells were isolated and cryopreserved following standard operating procedures; serum was stored at -80 °C. CD3-PerCP (BW264/56), CD4-APC (RPA-T4), CD45RO-PE (UCHT1) and CD8-Pacific Orange (3B5) antibodies were used for staining, and non-viable cells were excluded with Sytox blue. What the work shows at the level of the full study, not this receptor alone: Among the 160 or so previously reported CMV-associated TCRbeta sequences, approximately 67 showed up in the CD4+ memory repertoires, with each one found in between one and five individuals. For CMV serostatus prediction, a median bootstrapped AUC of approximately 0.95 was reached with the original framework, and a median bootstrapped AUC of about 0.89 was reached with a US-trained random forest. Only CD4+CD45RO+ memory cells were sequenced, in contrast to the original study, in which naive and memory CD4+ and CD8+ populations were covered. A median bootstrapped AUC of around 0.94 with a 95% CI of 0.76-1.00 was achieved on the Belgian cohort by the original-framework classifier. The results were read as suggesting that the CMV-associated TCR signature is, for the most part, present in the CD4+ memory repertoire.

This chain is built from TRBV12-5 and TRBJ2-1; TRBD1 could be the D gene, as 6 bases match. The sample comprised memory CD4+ T cells from blood. The origin of this receptor is an adult in good health and CMV-seronegative. The CDR3 has the sequence CASGLVPGTPGHYNEQFF. In nucleotide form, the sequence is TGTGCTAGTGGTTTGGTTCCAGGGACCCCGGGACACTACAATGAGCAGTTCTTC.